Below, one T cell receptor beta chain is given with its context. Antigen specificity is unknown. This entry belongs to a study of cytomegalovirus exposure and HLA in healthy donors. About the research overall: Unique TCRs from HLA-typed donors, 65 million to 85 million of them, were held in an early data release. Study-wide results and caveats: Later findings reportedly placed an Asian-associated ancestry cluster below the roughly 670-donor mean for N-insertions.

Vbeta (60) and Jbeta (13) primers were used in the PCR. TCRdb's table, derived via immunoSEQ multiplex PCR, lists solely in-frame clones and lacks some. Among fewer than 200,000 clones listed, approximately 82% were seen once. Trimming took 1 base from V and 7 from J, leaving 15 bases between them. The CDR3 runs 15 residues. Germline V gives CDR1 SGHRS, CDR2 YFSETQ. The chain recombines TRBV5-1 with TRBJ2-1; maybe TRBD1 (6 bases). The receptor was derived from a male donor in good health and CMV-seronegative. The sample comprised PBMCs. The CDR3 loop reads CASSLPAGVWNEQFF. The CDR3 coding sequence is TGCGCCAGCAGCTTGCCGGCAGGGGTTTGGAATGAGCAGTTCTTC.